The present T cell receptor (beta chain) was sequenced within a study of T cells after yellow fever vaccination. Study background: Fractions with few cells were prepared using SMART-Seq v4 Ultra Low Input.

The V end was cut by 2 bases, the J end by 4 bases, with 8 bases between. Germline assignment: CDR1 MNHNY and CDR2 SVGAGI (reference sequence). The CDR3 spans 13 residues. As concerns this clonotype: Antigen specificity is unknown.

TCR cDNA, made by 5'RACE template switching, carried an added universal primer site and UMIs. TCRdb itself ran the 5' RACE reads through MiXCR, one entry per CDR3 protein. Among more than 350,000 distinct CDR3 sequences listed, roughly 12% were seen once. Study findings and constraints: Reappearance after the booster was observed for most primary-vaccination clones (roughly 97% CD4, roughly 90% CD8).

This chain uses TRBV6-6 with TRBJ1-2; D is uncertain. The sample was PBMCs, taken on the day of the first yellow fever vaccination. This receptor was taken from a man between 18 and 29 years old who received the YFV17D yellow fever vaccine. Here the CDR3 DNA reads TGTGCCAGCAGTTACGTCCAGCTCTATGGCTACACCTTC. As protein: CASSYVQLYGYTF.